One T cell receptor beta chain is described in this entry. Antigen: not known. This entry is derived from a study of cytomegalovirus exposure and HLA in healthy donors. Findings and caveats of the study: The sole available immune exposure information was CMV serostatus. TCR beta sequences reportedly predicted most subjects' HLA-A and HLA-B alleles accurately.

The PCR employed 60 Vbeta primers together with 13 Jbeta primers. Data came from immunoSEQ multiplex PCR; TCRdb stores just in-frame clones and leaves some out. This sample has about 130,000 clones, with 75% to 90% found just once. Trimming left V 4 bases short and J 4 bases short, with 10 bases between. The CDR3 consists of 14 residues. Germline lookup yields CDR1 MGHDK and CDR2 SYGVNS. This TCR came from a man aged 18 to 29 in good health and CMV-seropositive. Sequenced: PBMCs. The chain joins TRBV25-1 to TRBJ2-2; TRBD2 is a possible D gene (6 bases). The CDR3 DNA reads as TGTGCCAGCAGTGTGGGACTCCCCACCGGGGAGCTGTTTTTT. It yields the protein CASSVGLPTGELFF.